These 4 T cell receptor beta chains originate from one sample sequenced in a study of metastatic and nonmetastatic thyroid tumors. Until they underwent thyroid surgery, no patient had received any treatment. TCRdb reprocessed the PCR reads via MiXCR. The table shows about 21,000 clones, with about a quarter occurring only once. Sequencing input: blood. The receptors originated from a female donor with papillary thyroid cancer or a benign thyroid nodule (not recorded which). Some clones in this sample may be carry-over from other donors' samples.

This clone was recorded at least ten times. This may arise from a read error, as a much more abundant clone is one base away. The chain has TRBV9 and TRBJ2-1; tentatively, D is TRBD2 (6 bases). The germline V gene encodes CDR1 SGDLS and CDR2 YYNGEE. The CDR3 is 14 amino acids. The CDR3 DNA follows: TGTGCCAGCGGCGTAGACGGGAGTTACAATGAGCAGTTCTTC. Amino acids: CASGVDGSYNEQFF.

This clone showed up many times. The chain couples TRBV5-6 to TRBJ2-1; maybe TRBD2 (6 bases). The germline CDR1 and CDR2 sequences are SGHDT and YYEEEE. This CDR3 spans 15 amino acids. V was pared by 0 bases and J by 6 bases, with 13 bases between. The CDR3 reads CASSLAVSGLNEQFF. The CDR3 coding sequence is TGTGCCAGCAGCTTGGCGGTTAGCGGCCTCAATGAGCAGTTCTTC. Full variable domain (rest looked up from reference TRBV5-6 and TRBJ2-1): DAGVTQSPTHLIKTRGQQVTLRCSPKSGHDTVSWYQQALGQGPQFIFQYYEEEERQRGNFPDRFSGHQFPNYSSELNVNALLLGDSALYLCASSLAVSGLNEQFFGPGTRLTVL.

This clone came up many times. The chain couples TRBV29-1 to TRBJ1-2; 8 bases align to TRBD1. This CDR3 region has 13 residues. The germline V gene has CDR1 SQVTM and CDR2 ANQGSEA. Unmatched junction bases numbered 4, after V lost 5 bases and J lost 2 bases. The chain's CDR3 is CSVSSGGNYGYTF. As DNA, the CDR3 is TGCAGCGTTTCATCAGGGGGCAACTATGGCTACACCTTC.

Ten or more counts support this clone. The same CDR3 is also encoded by other DNA sequences in this sample. The J gene is TRBJ2-7, the V gene TRBV7-2; D is perhaps TRBD1 or TRBD2 (6 bases each). The CDR3 is 15 residues long. The germline V gene has CDR1 SGHTA and CDR2 FQGNSA. V shed 1 base and J shed 0 bases, with 10 bases lying between them. The DNA for the CDR3 is TGTGCCAGCAGCTTAGGCCCGGGGGCCTCCTACGAGCAGTACTTC. Its protein product is CASSLGPGASYEQYF.